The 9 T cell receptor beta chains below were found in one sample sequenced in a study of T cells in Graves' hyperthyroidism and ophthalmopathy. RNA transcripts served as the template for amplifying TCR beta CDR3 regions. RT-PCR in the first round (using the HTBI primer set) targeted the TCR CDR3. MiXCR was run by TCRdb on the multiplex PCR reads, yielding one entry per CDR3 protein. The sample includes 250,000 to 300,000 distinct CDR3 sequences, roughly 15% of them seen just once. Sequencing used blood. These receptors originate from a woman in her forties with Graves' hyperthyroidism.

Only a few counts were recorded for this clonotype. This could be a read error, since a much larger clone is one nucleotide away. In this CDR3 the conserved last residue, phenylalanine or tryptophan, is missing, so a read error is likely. The CDR3 DNA sequence: TGTGCCTGGACGGCGAGGACTGAAGCTTTCTCT. Its translation is CAWTARTEAFS. The chain uses TRBV30 and TRBJ1-1; D remains ambiguous. The CDR3 consists of 11 residues. Between the trimmed V and J ends, which lost 4 bases and 5 bases, there was a span of 8 bases. CDR1 is GTSNPN, CDR2 SVGIG, per germline (reference sequence).

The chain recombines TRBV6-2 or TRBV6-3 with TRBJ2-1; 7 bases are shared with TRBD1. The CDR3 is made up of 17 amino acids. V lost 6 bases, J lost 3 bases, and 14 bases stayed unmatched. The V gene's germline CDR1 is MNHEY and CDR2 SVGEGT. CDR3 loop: CASRQDRFLGDYNEQFF. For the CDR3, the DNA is TGTGCCAGCAGACAGGACAGGTTCCTTGGGGACTACAATGAGCAGTTCTTC.

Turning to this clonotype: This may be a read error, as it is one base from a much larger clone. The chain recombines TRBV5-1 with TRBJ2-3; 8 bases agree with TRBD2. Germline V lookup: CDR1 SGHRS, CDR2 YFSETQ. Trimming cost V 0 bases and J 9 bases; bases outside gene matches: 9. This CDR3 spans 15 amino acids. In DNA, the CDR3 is TGCGCCAGCAGCTTGGAAGACGGGAGGGTCGAGACGCAGTATTTT. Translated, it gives CASSLEDGRVETQYF.

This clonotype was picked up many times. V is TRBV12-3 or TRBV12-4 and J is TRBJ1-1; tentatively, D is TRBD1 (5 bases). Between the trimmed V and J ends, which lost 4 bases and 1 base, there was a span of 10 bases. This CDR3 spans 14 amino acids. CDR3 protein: CASSSQAKNTEAFF. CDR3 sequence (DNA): TGTGCCAGCAGTTCACAGGCAAAGAACACTGAAGCTTTCTTT.

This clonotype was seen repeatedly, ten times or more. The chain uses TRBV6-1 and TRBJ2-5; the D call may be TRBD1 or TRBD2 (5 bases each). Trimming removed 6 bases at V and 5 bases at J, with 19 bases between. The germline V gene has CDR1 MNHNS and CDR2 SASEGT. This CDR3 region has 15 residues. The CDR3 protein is CASSQPLGTGETQYF. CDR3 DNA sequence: TGTGCCAGCAGCCAACCTCTCGGGACGGGGGAGACCCAGTACTTC.

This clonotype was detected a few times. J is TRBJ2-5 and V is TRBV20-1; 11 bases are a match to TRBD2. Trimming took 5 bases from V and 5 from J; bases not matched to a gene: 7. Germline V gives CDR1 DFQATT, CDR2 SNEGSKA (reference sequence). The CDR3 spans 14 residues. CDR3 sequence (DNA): TGCAGTGCTTTAGCGGGAGGGCCTCGGGAGACCCAGTACTTC. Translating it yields CSALAGGPRETQYF.

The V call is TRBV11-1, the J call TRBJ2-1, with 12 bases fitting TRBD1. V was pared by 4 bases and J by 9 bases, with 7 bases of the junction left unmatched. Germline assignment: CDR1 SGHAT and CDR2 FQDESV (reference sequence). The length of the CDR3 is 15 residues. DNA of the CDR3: TGTGCCAGCAGCTCCGGGACAGGGGGCTTGGGTGAGCAGTTCTTC. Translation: CASSSGTGGLGEQFF.

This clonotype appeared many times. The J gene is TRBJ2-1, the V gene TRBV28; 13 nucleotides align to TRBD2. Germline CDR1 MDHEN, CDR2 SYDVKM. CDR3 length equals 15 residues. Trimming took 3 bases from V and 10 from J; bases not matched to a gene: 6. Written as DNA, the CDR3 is TGTGCCAGCAGTTTCCGACTAGCGGGAGGAGAGGAGCAGTTCTTC. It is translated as CASSFRLAGGEEQFF.

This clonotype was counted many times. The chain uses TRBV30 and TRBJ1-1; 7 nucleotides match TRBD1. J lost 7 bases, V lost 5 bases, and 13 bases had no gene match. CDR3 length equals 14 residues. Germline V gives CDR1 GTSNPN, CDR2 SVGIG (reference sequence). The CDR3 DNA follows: TGTGCCTGGGGGCATGGCAGGGGGGATGATGAAGCTTTCTTT. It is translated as CAWGHGRGDDEAFF.